Below are 30 T cell receptor beta chains sequenced from a single sample in a study of CD8 T cells in Susac syndrome. After extraction with the RNeasy kit, about 0.45 to 1 ug of the RNA was reverse transcribed using random hexamers. TCRdb analysed the immunoSEQ multiplex PCR reads with MiXCR anew, one entry per CDR3 protein. The profile shows 70,000 or so distinct CDR3 sequences, approximately 96% of them singletons. Sequenced input: CD8+ T cells from PBMCs. Receptors were obtained from a human donor with multiple sclerosis.

V is TRBV19 and J is TRBJ2-7; the match to TRBD2 covers 7 bases. The V gene end was trimmed by 7 bases and the J gene end by 4 bases; junction bases not matched to a gene: 7. This CDR3 is 13 amino acids long. Per germline, CDR1 LNHDA and CDR2 SQIVND (reference sequence). The CDR3 sequence is CASIGGSGYEQYF. The CDR3 bases are TGTGCCAGTATCGGGGGGAGTGGTTACGAGCAGTACTTC.

The chain carries TRBV19 and TRBJ2-2; possible D gene TRBD1, 5 bases. CDR1 is LNHDA and CDR2 is SQIVND in the germline V gene (reference sequence). The ends were cut back, 3 bases at V and 6 bases at J, with 8 bases in the middle. The CDR3 is made up of 13 amino acids. The CDR3 sequence is CASSILGAGELFF. In DNA form, the CDR3 reads TGTGCCAGTAGTATTTTAGGGGCCGGGGAGCTGTTTTTT.

This clonotype is a singleton in its sample. This chain links TRBV29-1 with TRBJ1-1, with D unclear. Germline values: CDR1 SQVTM, CDR2 ANQGSEA. Trimming took 0 bases from V and 11 from J, leaving 10 bases between them. The CDR3 is 11 residues long. CDR3 coding DNA: TGCAGCGTTGAAGATCAGTGGTGGGCTTTCTTT. It specifies CSVEDQWWAFF.

V and J are TRBV20-1 and TRBJ1-5; D unclear. The germline CDR1 and CDR2 sequences are DFQATT and SNEGSKA (reference sequence). Trimming removed 0 bases at V and 0 bases at J, with 9 bases between. The CDR3 has 15 amino acids. CDR3: CSARDNVYSNQPQHF. The CDR3 DNA sequence: TGCAGTGCTAGAGACAACGTCTATAGCAATCAGCCCCAGCATTTT.

The rearrangement joins TRBV18 to TRBJ2-5; 7 bases fit TRBD2. This CDR3 has 15 residues. Germline V CDR1 and CDR2: KGHSH, LQKENI. Trimming took 3 bases from V and 2 from J; bases not matched to a gene: 6. The CDR3 DNA sequence: TGTGCCAGCTCACCCGGGCGGGAGTGGCAAGAGACCCAGTACTTC. Its translation: CASSPGREWQETQYF.

The J gene is TRBJ2-7, the V gene TRBV10-3; 7 bases are a match to TRBD1. The germline V gene has CDR1 ENHRY and CDR2 SYGVKD. Germline trimming cut 0 bases from V and 5 bases from J; bases unmatched to any gene: 4. The CDR3 runs to 14 residues. The chain's CDR3 is CAISESTGSHEQYF. For the CDR3, the DNA is TGTGCCATCAGTGAGTCGACAGGGAGCCACGAGCAGTACTTC.

The CDR3 reads CSVEDGAKNIQYF. In DNA form, the CDR3 reads TGCAGCGTTGAAGATGGGGCCAAAAACATTCAGTACTTC. The gene calls are TRBV29-1 and TRBJ2-4; D ambiguous. Trimming pared 0 bases from V and 1 base from J, leaving 4 bases between. The CDR3 is made up of 13 amino acids. CDR1 SQVTM and CDR2 ANQGSEA come from the germline V gene.

The chain couples TRBV25-1 to TRBJ2-1; tentatively, D is TRBD2 (5 bases). V lost 10 bases and J lost 5, with 15 bases in between. Germline CDR1 is MGHDK and CDR2 is SYGVNS. The length of the CDR3 is 13 residues. CDR3 DNA: TGTGCCACGGCCGTCTGGGGAGACAATGAGCAGTTCTTC. Its translation: CATAVWGDNEQFF.

This chain links TRBV29-1 with TRBJ2-1; maybe TRBD1 (5 bases). The CDR3 spans 14 residues. Trimming cost V 6 bases and J 0 bases, with 12 bases left between them. Germline assignment: CDR1 SQVTM and CDR2 ANQGSEA. The CDR3 nucleotides read TGCAGCGTCCTCAGGGAAAGCTCCTACAATGAGCAGTTCTTC. It specifies CSVLRESSYNEQFF.

This clonotype was recorded only once. This sequence joins TRBV10-2 and TRBJ2-1; D gene uncertain. CDR1 and CDR2 (germline): WSHSY, SAAADI. The CDR3 contains 12 residues. Deletions cut 6 bases from V and 2 bases from J, with 5 bases between. The CDR3 nucleotides are TGCGCCAGCAGGGATCCCTACAATGAGCAGTTCTTC. It codes for CASRDPYNEQFF.

The rearrangement uses TRBV6-1 and TRBJ1-5; 8 bases map to TRBD1. The V gene end was trimmed by 6 bases and the J gene end by 4 bases; junction bases not matched to a gene: 14. The germline V gene encodes CDR1 MNHNS and CDR2 SASEGT. The CDR3 consists of 17 residues. CDR3 protein: CASSLMTDRGLNQPQHF. Written as DNA, the CDR3 is TGTGCCAGCAGCCTAATGACTGACAGGGGACTGAATCAGCCCCAGCATTTT.

The chain is built from TRBV29-1 and TRBJ2-7; TRBD2 might be the D (6 bases). CDR1 is SQVTM, CDR2 ANQGSEA, per germline. CDR3 length equals 13 residues. The V and J ends lost 6 bases and 3 bases respectively, with 15 bases between them. CDR3 nucleotides: TGCAGCGTAAATAAGATGGGGGGCTACGAGCAGTACTTC. Amino acids: CSVNKMGGYEQYF.

The J gene is TRBJ1-5, the V gene TRBV30, with 7 nucleotides matching TRBD1. This CDR3 is built from 15 residues. The V gene end was trimmed by 0 bases and the J gene end by 3 bases; junction bases not matched to a gene: 5. CDR1 and CDR2 from the germline V gene are GTSNPN and SVGIG (reference sequence). The CDR3 reads CAWSVQGQLNQPQHF. CDR3 coding DNA: TGTGCCTGGAGTGTACAGGGGCAGCTCAATCAGCCCCAGCATTTT.

This rearrangement joins TRBV3-1 to TRBJ2-3; TRBD2 might be the D (6 bases). CDR1 is LGHDT and CDR2 is YNNKEL in the germline V gene (reference sequence). The CDR3 loop spans 16 amino acids. Trimming took off 4 bases at V and 0 bases at J, with 14 bases between the two ends. The CDR3 DNA reads as TGTGCCAGCAGCCCGGGACGGGAGACTAGCACAGATACGCAGTATTTT. It specifies CASSPGRETSTDTQYF.

This clonotype was seen a single time. The chain carries TRBV12-3 or TRBV12-4 and TRBJ1-6; TRBD1 agrees at 7 bases. V was pared by 5 bases and J by 7 bases, with 11 bases of the junction left unmatched. This CDR3 contains 16 residues. The DNA of the CDR3 is TGTGCCAGCAGTCCCAAGCCAGGGGGAATCAATTCACCCCTCCACTTT. Translated: CASSPKPGGINSPLHF.

The genes are TRBV27 and TRBJ2-1; D gene uncertain. V lost 6 bases and J 6 bases, leaving 15 bases between the germline ends. Germline lookup yields CDR1 MNHEY and CDR2 SMNVEV (reference sequence). This CDR3 is built from 14 residues. The CDR3 loop is CASSTGSRLNEQFF. The CDR3 region has the DNA TGTGCCAGCAGCACCGGGTCACGCCTCAATGAGCAGTTCTTC.

V usage is TRBV6-9 and J usage is TRBJ2-4, with D hard to call. Between the trimmed V and J ends, which lost 8 bases and 1 base, there was a span of 12 bases. Germline V gives CDR1 MNHGY, CDR2 SVAAGI. The CDR3 sequence is 14 residues long. CDR3 sequence: CASRTVPAKNIQYF. The CDR3 nucleotides read TGTGCCAGCCGGACCGTACCGGCCAAAAACATTCAGTACTTC.

The rearrangement links TRBV13 to TRBJ2-7, with a possible D match to TRBD2 (5 bases). From germline, CDR1 is PRHDT and CDR2 FYEKMQ (reference sequence). This CDR3 has 13 residues. V dropped 5 bases and J dropped 2 bases, with 10 bases sitting between them. CDR3 DNA: TGTGCCAGCAGCGTTGGGAGACCCTACGAGCAGTACTTC. Protein product: CASSVGRPYEQYF.

This chain links TRBV29-1 with TRBJ2-7; D is unresolved. The V gene lost 1 base and the J gene lost 0 bases, with 7 bases spanning the gap. Germline CDR1 SQVTM, CDR2 ANQGSEA. The CDR3 loop spans 13 amino acids. Here the CDR3 reads CSVEAEISYEQYF. CDR3 nucleotide sequence: TGCAGCGTTGAAGCGGAGATCTCCTACGAGCAGTACTTC.

This clonotype has more than one count but fewer than ten. The chain uses TRBV27 and TRBJ2-3; D possibly matches TRBD1 or TRBD2 (5 bases each). This CDR3 is 12 amino acids long. CDR1 is MNHEY and CDR2 is SMNVEV in the germline V gene (reference sequence). Between the trimmed V and J ends, which lost 2 bases and 5 bases, there was a span of 5 bases. The CDR3 region is CASSLGGDTQYF. The CDR3 region has the DNA TGTGCCAGCAGTTTAGGGGGAGATACGCAGTATTTT.

V gene TRBV27 combines with J gene TRBJ1-2, with D uncertain. Germline V gene sequence: CDR1 MNHEY, CDR2 SMNVEV (reference sequence). Trimming shortened V by 6 bases and J by 8 bases, and 19 bases separated the two germline ends. This CDR3 is built from 14 residues. The CDR3 DNA follows: TGTGCCAGCAGCCGAACAGACATGACCCAAGGCTACACCTTC. It is translated as CASSRTDMTQGYTF.

This clonotype was found once. This sequence joins TRBV4-3 and TRBJ2-2; 14 nucleotides match TRBD2. The CDR3 consists of 18 residues. J was trimmed by 3 bases and V by 0 bases; bases with no gene match: 3. Germline CDR1 LGHNA, CDR2 YSLEER. The CDR3 sequence: CASSQDRLAGGYTGELFF. As DNA, the CDR3 is TGCGCCAGCAGCCAAGATAGACTAGCGGGGGGGTACACCGGGGAGCTGTTTTTT.

The rearrangement uses TRBV14 and TRBJ2-7, with D unclear. The germline V gene encodes CDR1 SGHDN and CDR2 FVKESK. V was trimmed by 0 bases and J by 1 base, leaving 10 bases between them. The CDR3 length is 15 residues. The CDR3 DNA follows: TGTGCCAGCAGCCAAGATCGGCGGTATTCCTACGAGCAGTACTTC. This codes for CASSQDRRYSYEQYF.

This clonotype was seen only once. The V call is TRBV9, the J call TRBJ2-3, with TRBD2 identical over 9 bases. With V trimmed by 6 bases and J by 6 bases, 8 bases remained unmatched. The V gene's germline CDR1 is SGDLS and CDR2 YYNGEE. The CDR3 runs 14 residues. CDR3 amino acids: CASTRAGGLDTQYF. The CDR3 DNA reads as TGTGCCAGCACCCGAGCGGGAGGCTTGGATACGCAGTATTTT.

The J gene is TRBJ2-4, the V gene TRBV7-9; unclear D gene. Germline CDR1 reads SEHNR; CDR2 reads FQNEAQ (reference sequence). Between the trimmed V and J ends, which lost 7 bases and 0 bases, there was a span of 10 bases. The CDR3 sequence is 14 residues long. CDR3 bases: TGTGCCAGCACCTCTTTCCTAGCCAAAAACATTCAGTACTTC. Its translation is CASTSFLAKNIQYF.

This chain joins TRBV20-1 and TRBJ2-5, with unresolved D. The CDR3 spans 15 residues. V lost 0 bases to trimming and J lost 5 bases, with 16 bases between them. Germline V lookup: CDR1 DFQATT, CDR2 SNEGSKA (reference sequence). CDR3 sequence reads: CSARDRALTLETQYF. CDR3 nucleotides: TGCAGTGCTAGAGATAGGGCTTTGACCCTGGAGACCCAGTACTTC.

This chain uses TRBV12-3 or TRBV12-4 with TRBJ1-1; unclear D gene. The CDR3 runs to 11 residues. V was pared by 3 bases and J by 6 bases, with 5 bases between. The CDR3 DNA reads TGTGCCAGCAGTTTGCCGGCTGAAGCTTTCTTT. Residues: CASSLPAEAFF.

The chain couples TRBV4-1 to TRBJ2-1; D ambiguous. V was pared by 0 bases and J by 0 bases, with 9 bases between. This CDR3 spans 16 amino acids. Germline lookup yields CDR1 MGHRA and CDR2 YSYEKL. The CDR3 region has the DNA TGCGCCAGCAGCCAAGATGACATAGGCTCCTACAATGAGCAGTTCTTC. This sequence encodes CASSQDDIGSYNEQFF.

This rearrangement joins TRBV11-2 to TRBJ2-3; D ambiguous. Trimming removed 5 bases at V and 2 bases at J, with 5 bases between. The CDR3 is 12 residues long. Germline values: CDR1 SGHAT, CDR2 FQNNGV. For the CDR3, the DNA is TGTGCCAGCAGCACCTACACAGATACGCAGTATTTT. This encodes CASSTYTDTQYF.

CDR3 bases: TGTGCCAGCAGCTTTTCCGACGGCTACTCCTATAATTCACCCCTCCACTTT. This encodes CASSFSDGYSYNSPLHF. The genes are TRBV9 and TRBJ1-6; no definite D call. The length of the CDR3 is 17 residues. In germline, CDR1 is SGDLS, CDR2 YYNGEE. Trimming removed 4 bases at V and 0 bases at J, with 14 bases between.